This T cell receptor (beta chain) was captured in a study of cytomegalovirus exposure and HLA in healthy donors. V shed 1 base and J shed 0 bases, with 7 bases lying between them. The germline V gene has CDR1 SNHLY and CDR2 FYNNEI. The CDR3 consists of 14 residues. The method was immunoSEQ multiplex PCR; TCRdb's version includes in-frame clones alone and lacks a portion of them. The sample records under 100,000 clones, 95% to 96% being singletons. Specimen: PBMCs. This chain connects TRBV2 to TRBJ2-7, with D perhaps TRBD1 (5 bases). The TCR was taken from a young woman in good health and CMV-seronegative. The CDR3 loop reads CASSEGGYSYEQYF. The CDR3 nucleotides are TGTGCCAGCAGTGAAGGGGGCTACTCCTACGAGCAGTACTTC.